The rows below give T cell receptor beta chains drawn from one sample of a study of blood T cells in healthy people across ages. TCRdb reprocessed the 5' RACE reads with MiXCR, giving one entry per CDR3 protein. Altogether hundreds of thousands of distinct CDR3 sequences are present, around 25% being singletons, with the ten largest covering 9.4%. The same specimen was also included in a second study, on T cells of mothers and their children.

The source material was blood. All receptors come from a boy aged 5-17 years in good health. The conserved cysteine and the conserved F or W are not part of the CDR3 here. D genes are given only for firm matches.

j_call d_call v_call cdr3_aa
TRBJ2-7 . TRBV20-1 SADPGTASYEQY
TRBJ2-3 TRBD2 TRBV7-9 ASSPLLAGDPDTQY
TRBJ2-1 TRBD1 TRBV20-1 SATGQVSSYNEQF
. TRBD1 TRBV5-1 ASSTLPGQGNNEQF
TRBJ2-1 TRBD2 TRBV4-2 ASSQDERGGYNEQF
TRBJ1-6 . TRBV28 ASSLLDSPLH
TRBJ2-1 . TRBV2 ASSGPSSYNEQF
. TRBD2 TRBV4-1 ASSQESWGATSGRTEQY
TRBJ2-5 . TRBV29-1 SVDDGHEETQY
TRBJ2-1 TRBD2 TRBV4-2 ASSQDGRGGGTNEQF
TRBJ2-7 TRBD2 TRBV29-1 SVYGGAVGTGEQY
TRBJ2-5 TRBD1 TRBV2 ASSDQGQYVQETQY
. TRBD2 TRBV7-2 ASSLDSGAGFYEQY
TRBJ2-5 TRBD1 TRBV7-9 ASSYLDRGSETQY
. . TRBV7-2 ASSLRTTPYEQY
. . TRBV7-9 ASSLQGSNYEQY
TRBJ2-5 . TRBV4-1 ASSQEGTSQETQY
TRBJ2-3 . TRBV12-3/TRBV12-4 ASTGTPADTQY
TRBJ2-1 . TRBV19 ASSISSSGEQF
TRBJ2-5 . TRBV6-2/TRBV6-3 ASDESTETQY
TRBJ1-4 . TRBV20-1 SARSENSATNEKLF
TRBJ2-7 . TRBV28 ASSKGGGNLYEQY
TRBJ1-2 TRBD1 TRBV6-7 ASSPTGENYGYT
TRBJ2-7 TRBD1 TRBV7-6 ASSYNPTGTRSEQY
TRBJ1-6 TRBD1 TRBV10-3 ASHRDSNSPLH
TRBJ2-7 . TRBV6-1 ASSISFSVEQY
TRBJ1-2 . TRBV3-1 ASSQQEGNRGYT
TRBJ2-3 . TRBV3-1 ASSQEARGGADTQY
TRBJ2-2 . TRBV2 ASSDSSNTGELF